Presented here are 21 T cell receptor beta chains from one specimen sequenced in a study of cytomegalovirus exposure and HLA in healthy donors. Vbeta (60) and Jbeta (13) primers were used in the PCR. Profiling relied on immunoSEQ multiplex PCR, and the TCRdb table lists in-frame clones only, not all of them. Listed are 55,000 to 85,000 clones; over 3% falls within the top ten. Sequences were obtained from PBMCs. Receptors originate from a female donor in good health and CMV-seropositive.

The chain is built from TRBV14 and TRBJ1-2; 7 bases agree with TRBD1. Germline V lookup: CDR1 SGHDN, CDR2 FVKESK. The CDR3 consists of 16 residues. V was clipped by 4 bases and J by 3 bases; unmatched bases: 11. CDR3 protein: CASSRTGDRYDYGYTF. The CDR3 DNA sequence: TGTGCCAGCAGCCGGACAGGCGACCGATACGACTATGGCTACACCTTC.

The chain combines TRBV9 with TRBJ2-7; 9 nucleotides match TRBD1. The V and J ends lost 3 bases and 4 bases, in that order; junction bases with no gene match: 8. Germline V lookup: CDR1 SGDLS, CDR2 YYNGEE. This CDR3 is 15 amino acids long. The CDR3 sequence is CASSAGGTGFYEQYF. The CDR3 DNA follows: TGTGCCAGCAGCGCCGGAGGGACAGGGTTTTACGAGCAGTACTTC.

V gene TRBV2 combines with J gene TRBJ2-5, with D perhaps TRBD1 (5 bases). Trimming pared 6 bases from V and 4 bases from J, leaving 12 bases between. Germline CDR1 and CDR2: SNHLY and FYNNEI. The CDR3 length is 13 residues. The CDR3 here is CASRLTVGETQYF. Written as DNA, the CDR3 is TGTGCCAGCAGACTGACAGTCGGAGAGACCCAGTACTTC.

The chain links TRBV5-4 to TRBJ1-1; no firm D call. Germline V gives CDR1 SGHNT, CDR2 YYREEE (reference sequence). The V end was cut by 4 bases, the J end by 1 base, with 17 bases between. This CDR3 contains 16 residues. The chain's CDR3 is CASSPAFPGGNTEAFF. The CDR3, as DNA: TGTGCCAGCAGCCCAGCGTTCCCCGGAGGGAACACTGAAGCTTTCTTT.

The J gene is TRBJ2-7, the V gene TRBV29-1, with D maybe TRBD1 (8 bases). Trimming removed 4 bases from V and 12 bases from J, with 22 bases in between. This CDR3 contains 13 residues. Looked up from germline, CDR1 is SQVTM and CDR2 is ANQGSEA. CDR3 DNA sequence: TGCAGCGTTGGTGATCAGGGGGCGGGAGTTTTGTACTTC. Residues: CSVGDQGAGVLYF.

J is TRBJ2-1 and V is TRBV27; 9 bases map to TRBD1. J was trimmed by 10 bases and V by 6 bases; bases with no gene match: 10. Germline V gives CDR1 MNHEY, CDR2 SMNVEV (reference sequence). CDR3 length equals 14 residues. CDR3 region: CASRRDRVIREQFF. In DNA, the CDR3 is TGTGCCAGCAGGCGGGACAGGGTCATTAGGGAGCAGTTCTTC.

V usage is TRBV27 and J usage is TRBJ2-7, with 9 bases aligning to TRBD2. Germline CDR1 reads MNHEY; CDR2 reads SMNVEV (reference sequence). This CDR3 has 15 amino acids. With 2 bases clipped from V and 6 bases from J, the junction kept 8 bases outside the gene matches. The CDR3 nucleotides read TGTGCCAGCAGTTTAACGACTAGCGGTGTCGGCGAGCAGTACTTC. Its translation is CASSLTTSGVGEQYF.

The CDR3 spells CASSLGHRDTGELFF. The CDR3 DNA sequence: TGCGCCAGCAGCTTGGGACACCGAGACACCGGGGAGCTGTTTTTT. This sequence joins TRBV5-1 and TRBJ2-2; D is unresolved. CDR3 size: 15 residues. Germline loops: CDR1 SGHRS, CDR2 YFSETQ. Trimming stripped 0 bases from V and 3 bases from J, with 9 bases between. Supplemented by reference TRBV5-1 and TRBJ2-2, the full variable domain reads KAGVTQTPRYLIKTRGQQVTLSCSPISGHRSVSWYQQTPGQGLQFLFEYFSETQRNKGNFPGRFSGRQFSNSRSEMNVSTLELGDSALYLCASSLGHRDTGELFFGEGSRLTVL.

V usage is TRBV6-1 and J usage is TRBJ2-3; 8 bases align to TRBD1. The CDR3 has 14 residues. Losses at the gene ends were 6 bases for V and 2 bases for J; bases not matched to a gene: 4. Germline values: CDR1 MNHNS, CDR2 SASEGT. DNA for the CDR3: TGTGCCAGCAGGCGACAGGGGAACACAGATACGCAGTATTTT. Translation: CASRRQGNTDTQYF.

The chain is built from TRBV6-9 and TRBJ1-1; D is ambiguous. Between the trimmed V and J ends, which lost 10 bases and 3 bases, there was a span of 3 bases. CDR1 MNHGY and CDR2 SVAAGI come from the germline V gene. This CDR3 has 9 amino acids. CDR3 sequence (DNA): TGTGCCAACTACACTGAAGCTTTCTTT. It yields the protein CANYTEAFF.

The CDR3 is CASRQSYEQYF. CDR3 coding DNA: TGTGCCAGCAGACAGTCCTACGAGCAGTACTTC. This chain connects TRBV2 to TRBJ2-7; D is undetermined. The germline CDR1 and CDR2 sequences are SNHLY and FYNNEI. This CDR3 is built from 11 residues. Trimming cost V 6 bases and J 1 base, with 4 bases left between them.

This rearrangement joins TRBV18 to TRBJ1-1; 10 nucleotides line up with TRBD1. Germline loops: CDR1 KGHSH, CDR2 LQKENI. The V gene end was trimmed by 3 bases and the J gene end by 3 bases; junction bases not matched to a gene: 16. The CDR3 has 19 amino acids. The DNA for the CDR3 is TGTGCCAGCTCACCGAGCCGGGACAGGGGATTATGGGCGGACACTGAAGCTTTCTTT. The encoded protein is CASSPSRDRGLWADTEAFF.

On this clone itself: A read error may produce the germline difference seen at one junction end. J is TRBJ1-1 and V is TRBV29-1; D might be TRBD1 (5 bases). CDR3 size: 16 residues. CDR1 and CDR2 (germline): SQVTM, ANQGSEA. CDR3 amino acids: CSVEDRGGGTNTEDFF. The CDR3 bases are TGCAGCGTTGAAGATCGCGGGGGGGGGACGAACACTGAAGATTTCTTT.

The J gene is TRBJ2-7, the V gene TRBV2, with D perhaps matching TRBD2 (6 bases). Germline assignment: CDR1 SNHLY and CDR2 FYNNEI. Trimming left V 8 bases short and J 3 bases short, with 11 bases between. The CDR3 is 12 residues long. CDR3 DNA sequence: TGTGCCAGCGGGTGGACTAACTACGAGCAGTACTTC. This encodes CASGWTNYEQYF.

DNA of the CDR3: TGTGCCAGCACCCGGGGAGGGGGTCAGGACTATGGCTACACCTTC. It specifies CASTRGGGQDYGYTF. The rearrangement links TRBV7-9 to TRBJ1-2; TRBD1 might be the D (6 bases). Germline values: CDR1 SEHNR, CDR2 FQNEAQ (reference sequence). Between the trimmed V and J ends, which lost 7 bases and 3 bases, there was a span of 18 bases. This CDR3 has 15 amino acids.

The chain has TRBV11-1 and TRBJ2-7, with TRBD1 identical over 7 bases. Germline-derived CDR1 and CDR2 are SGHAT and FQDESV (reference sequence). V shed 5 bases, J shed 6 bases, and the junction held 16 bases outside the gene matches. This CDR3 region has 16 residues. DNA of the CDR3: TGTGCCAGCAGCCGACAAGGACAGGCCGCCCTGGGCGAGCAGTACTTC. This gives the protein CASSRQGQAALGEQYF.

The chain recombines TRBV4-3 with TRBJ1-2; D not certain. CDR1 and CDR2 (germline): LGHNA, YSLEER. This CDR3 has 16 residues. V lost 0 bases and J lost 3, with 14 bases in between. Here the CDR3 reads CASSQDRTEIYYGYTF. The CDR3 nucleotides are TGCGCCAGCAGCCAAGATCGTACAGAAATATACTATGGCTACACCTTC.

In DNA, the CDR3 is TGCGCCAGCAGCTTGGGGCTAGCGGGAGTCATCGGGGAGCTGTTTTTT. Encoded protein: CASSLGLAGVIGELFF. The chain combines TRBV5-1 with TRBJ2-2; 10 bases agree with TRBD2. V shed 0 bases and J 7 bases; nucleotides not matched to a gene: 6. CDR3 length: 16 residues. Germline values: CDR1 SGHRS, CDR2 YFSETQ.

Written as DNA, the CDR3 is TGTGCCAGCAGACTAAAGAGGGACAGCGCCTACGAGCAGTACTTC. It is translated as CASRLKRDSAYEQYF. The J gene is TRBJ2-7, the V gene TRBV7-2; 7 nucleotides line up with TRBD1. The CDR3 has 15 residues. V was pared by 6 bases and J by 2 bases, with 10 bases of the junction left unmatched. CDR1 and CDR2 (germline): SGHTA, FQGNSA.

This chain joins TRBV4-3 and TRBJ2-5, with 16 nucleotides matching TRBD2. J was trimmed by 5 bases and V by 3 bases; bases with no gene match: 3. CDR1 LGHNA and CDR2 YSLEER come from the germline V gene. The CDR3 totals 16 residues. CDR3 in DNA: TGCGCCAGCAGCCAGGGACTAGCGGGGGGGTTTGAGACCCAGTACTTC. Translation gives CASSQGLAGGFETQYF.

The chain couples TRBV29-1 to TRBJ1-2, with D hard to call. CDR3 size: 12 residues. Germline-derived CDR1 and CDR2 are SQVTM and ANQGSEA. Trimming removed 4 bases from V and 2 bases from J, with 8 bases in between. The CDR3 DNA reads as TGCAGCGTTGTAACAGAGAACTATGGCTACACCTTC. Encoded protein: CSVVTENYGYTF.